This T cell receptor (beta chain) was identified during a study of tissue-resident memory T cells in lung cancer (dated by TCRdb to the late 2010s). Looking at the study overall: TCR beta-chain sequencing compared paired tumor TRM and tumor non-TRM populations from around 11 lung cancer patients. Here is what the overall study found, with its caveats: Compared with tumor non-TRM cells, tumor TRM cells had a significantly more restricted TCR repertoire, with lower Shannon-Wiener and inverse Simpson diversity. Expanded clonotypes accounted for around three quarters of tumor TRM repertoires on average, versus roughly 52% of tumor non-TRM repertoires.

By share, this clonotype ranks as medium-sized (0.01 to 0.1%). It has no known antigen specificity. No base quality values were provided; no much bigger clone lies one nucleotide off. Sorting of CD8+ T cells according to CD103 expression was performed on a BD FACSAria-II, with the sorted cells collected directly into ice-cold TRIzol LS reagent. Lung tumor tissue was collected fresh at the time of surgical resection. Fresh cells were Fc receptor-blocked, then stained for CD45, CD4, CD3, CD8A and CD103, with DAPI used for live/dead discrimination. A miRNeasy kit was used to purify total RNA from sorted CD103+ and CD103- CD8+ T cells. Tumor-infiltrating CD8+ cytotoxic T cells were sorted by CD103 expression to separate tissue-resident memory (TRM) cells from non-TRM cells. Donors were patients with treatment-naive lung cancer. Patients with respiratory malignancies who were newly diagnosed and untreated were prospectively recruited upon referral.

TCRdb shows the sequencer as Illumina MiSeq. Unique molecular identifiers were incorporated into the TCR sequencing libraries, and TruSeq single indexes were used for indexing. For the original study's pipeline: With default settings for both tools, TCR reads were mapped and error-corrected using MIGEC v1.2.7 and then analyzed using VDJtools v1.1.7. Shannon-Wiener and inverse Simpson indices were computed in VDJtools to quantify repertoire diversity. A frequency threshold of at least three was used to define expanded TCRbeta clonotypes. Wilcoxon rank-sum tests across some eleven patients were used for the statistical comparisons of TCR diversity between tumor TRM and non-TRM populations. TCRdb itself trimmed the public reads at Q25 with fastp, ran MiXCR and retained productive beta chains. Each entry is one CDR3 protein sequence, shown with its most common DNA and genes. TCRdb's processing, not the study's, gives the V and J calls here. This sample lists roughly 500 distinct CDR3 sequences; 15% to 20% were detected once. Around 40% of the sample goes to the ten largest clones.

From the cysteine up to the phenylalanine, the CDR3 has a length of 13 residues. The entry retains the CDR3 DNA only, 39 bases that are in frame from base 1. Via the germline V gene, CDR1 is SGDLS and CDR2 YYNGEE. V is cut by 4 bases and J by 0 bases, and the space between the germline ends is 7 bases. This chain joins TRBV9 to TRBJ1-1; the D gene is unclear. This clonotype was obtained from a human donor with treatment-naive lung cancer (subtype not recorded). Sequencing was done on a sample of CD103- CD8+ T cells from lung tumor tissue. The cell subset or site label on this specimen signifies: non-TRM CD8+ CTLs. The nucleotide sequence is TGTGCCAGCAGCCCAGGAATGAACACTGAAGCTTTCTTT. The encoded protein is CASSPGMNTEAFF.